These 27 T cell receptor beta chains originate from one sample sequenced in a study of CD8 T cells in Susac syndrome. Reverse transcription of roughly 0.5 to 1 ug RNA was carried out with random hexamers. TCRdb ran MiXCR on the immunoSEQ multiplex PCR reads and lists one entry per CDR3 protein. The profile shows some 170,000 distinct CDR3 sequences, around 94% of them singletons. Material for sequencing was CD4+ T cells from PBMCs. The receptors stem from a human donor with multiple sclerosis.

V usage is TRBV9 and J usage is TRBJ1-5; D may be TRBD1 (5 bases). With 0 bases removed from V and 5 bases from J, the gap between germline ends came to 12 bases. The CDR3 contains 15 residues. Germline assignment: CDR1 SGDLS and CDR2 YYNGEE. Here the CDR3 DNA reads TGTGCCAGCAGCGTAGGGGGCAGGGAGGATCAGCCCCAGCATTTT. As protein: CASSVGGREDQPQHF.

The chain uses TRBV6-5 and TRBJ1-1, with D possibly TRBD1 on 5 matching bases. In germline, CDR1 is MNHEY, CDR2 SVGAGI. CDR3 size: 13 residues. Trimming cost V 6 bases and J 4 bases, with 12 bases left between them. The CDR3 here is CASRRGEGTEAFF. The CDR3 DNA is TGTGCCAGCAGGAGGGGAGAGGGCACTGAAGCTTTCTTT.

This chain joins TRBV7-9 and TRBJ2-3, with 12 bases aligning to TRBD1. Germline V lookup: CDR1 SEHNR, CDR2 FQNEAQ (reference sequence). V dropped 2 bases and J dropped 6; count of bases not matched to a gene: 9. This CDR3 is built from 17 residues. The CDR3 DNA is TGTGCCAGCAGCTTATCCGGGACAGGGGGCGGAATGGATACGCAGTATTTT. This encodes CASSLSGTGGGMDTQYF.

The genes are TRBV6-2 or TRBV6-3 and TRBJ2-7; 7 bases are a match to TRBD1. The CDR3 spans 15 residues. Per the germline V gene, CDR1 is MNHEY and CDR2 is SVGEGT. The ends lost 7 bases at V and 2 bases at J; junction bases unmatched: 11. CDR3 protein: CASTRDGGQAYEQYF. The DNA of the CDR3 is TGTGCCAGCACCCGGGATGGAGGACAGGCCTACGAGCAGTACTTC.

The chain joins TRBV23-1 to TRBJ2-5; D is possibly TRBD1 (6 bases). TRBV23-1 is an ORF, and what it does is uncertain. The CDR3 loop spans 23 amino acids. V lost 4 bases to trimming and J lost 5 bases, with 41 bases between them. The CDR3 DNA reads as TGCGCCAGCAGTCCAAGGAGGTTCGACAGGAGGATTCCCTCTCCCGAGATTCTGGAGACCCAGTACTTC. This gives the protein CASSPRRFDRRIPSPEILETQYF.

The chain combines TRBV5-6 with TRBJ2-4; the match to TRBD1 covers 10 bases. The CDR3 is made up of 15 amino acids. Germline CDR1 and CDR2: SGHDT and YYEEEE. The trim removed 0 bases at V and 7 bases at J, leaving 4 bases unmatched. CDR3 bases: TGTGCCAGCAGCTTGGGGGACAGGGGCCCTAACATTCAGTACTTC. Translated: CASSLGDRGPNIQYF.

V and J are TRBV20-1 and TRBJ1-1; D might be TRBD1 (5 bases). Germline CDR1 and CDR2: DFQATT and SNEGSKA (reference sequence). The CDR3 extends over 16 amino acids. Trimming took off 1 base at V and 1 base at J, with 16 bases between the two ends. The CDR3 coding sequence is TGCAGTGCTAGAGTATCTCCCGGACAACCGAACACTGAAGCTTTCTTT. This sequence encodes CSARVSPGQPNTEAFF.

The J gene is TRBJ2-2, the V gene TRBV28; possibly TRBD2 for D (6 bases). This CDR3 contains 15 residues. Germline values: CDR1 MDHEN, CDR2 SYDVKM. V dropped 6 bases and J dropped 7 bases, with 18 bases sitting between them. The CDR3 bases are TGTGCCAGCAGCCCCGAGGATCGGGAGTTCGGGGAGCTGTTTTTT. Translated: CASSPEDREFGELFF.

The sample holds one count of this clonotype. CDR3 region: CATWGADYGYTF. Written as DNA, the CDR3 is TGTGCCACCTGGGGGGCGGACTATGGCTACACCTTC. V gene TRBV15 combines with J gene TRBJ1-2, with TRBD1 as a possible D gene (6 bases). The V gene's germline CDR1 is LNHNV and CDR2 YYDKDF (reference sequence). Trimming pared 8 bases from V and 3 bases from J, leaving 10 bases between. This CDR3 region has 12 residues.

This chain links TRBV29-1 with TRBJ1-2; D is uncertain. Trimming pared 7 bases from V and 1 base from J, leaving 13 bases between. The CDR3 has 13 residues. Germline V gene data show CDR1 as SQVTM and CDR2 as ANQGSEA. The chain's CDR3 is CSAGPEVNYGYTF. In DNA form, the CDR3 reads TGCAGCGCTGGACCCGAGGTTAACTATGGCTACACCTTC.

The genes are TRBV30 and TRBJ2-6; unclear D gene. CDR3 length: 14 amino acids. Germline V lookup: CDR1 GTSNPN, CDR2 SVGIG (reference sequence). V dropped 5 bases and J dropped 0 bases, with 8 bases sitting between them. The CDR3 loop reads CAWGTNSGANVLTF. CDR3 in DNA: TGTGCCTGGGGTACTAACTCTGGGGCCAACGTCCTGACTTTC.

This sequence joins TRBV20-1 and TRBJ2-7; 12 positions agree with TRBD2. Germline-derived CDR1 and CDR2 are DFQATT and SNEGSKA (reference sequence). This CDR3 is 15 amino acids long. The V gene end was trimmed by 1 base and the J gene end by 5 bases; junction bases not matched to a gene: 6. CDR3 sequence reads: CSARVRTSGTDEQYF. CDR3 nucleotides: TGCAGTGCTAGAGTCCGGACTAGCGGGACCGACGAGCAGTACTTC.

The chain joins TRBV5-4 to TRBJ2-7; D possibly uses TRBD1 or TRBD2 (5 bases each). V lost 2 bases and J 5 bases, leaving 14 bases between the germline ends. Germline V lookup: CDR1 SGHNT, CDR2 YYREEE (reference sequence). The CDR3 consists of 14 residues. The CDR3: CASSFSGTWNEQYF. DNA of the CDR3: TGTGCCAGCAGCTTTTCCGGGACGTGGAACGAGCAGTACTTC.

The chain links TRBV20-1 to TRBJ2-2, with 12 bases matching TRBD2. CDR3 length: 15 residues. CDR1 DFQATT and CDR2 SNEGSKA come from the germline V gene (reference sequence). Trimming took 1 base from V and 7 from J; bases not matched to a gene: 4. The CDR3 DNA is TGCAGTGCTAGAGGGACTAGCGGGATAAGCGGGGAGCTGTTTTTT. Translated, it gives CSARGTSGISGELFF.

As to this clonotype: Given a much more abundant clone one base away, this may be a read error. This rearrangement joins TRBV12-3 or TRBV12-4 to TRBJ2-1; no definite D call. This CDR3 spans 11 amino acids. V was cut by 3 bases and J by 6 bases, with 3 bases left in between. This CDR3 reads CASSFFNEQFF. In DNA, the CDR3 is TGTGCCAGCAGTTTTTTCAATGAGCAGTTCTTC.

The chain joins TRBV3-1 to TRBJ1-5; 7 bases match TRBD1. Germline loops: CDR1 LGHDT, CDR2 YNNKEL (reference sequence). The CDR3 is 15 amino acids. V trimming: 5 bases; J trimming: 2 bases; junction bases outside the gene matches: 6. The CDR3 loop reads CASSSSTGGNQPQHF. In nucleotides, the CDR3 is TGTGCCAGCAGCTCATCCACAGGGGGCAATCAGCCCCAGCATTTT.

This chain links TRBV27 with TRBJ1-1, with D uncertain. This CDR3 region has 13 residues. Germline CDR1 and CDR2: MNHEY and SMNVEV (reference sequence). V was trimmed by 3 bases and J by 6 bases, leaving 11 bases between them. The DNA of the CDR3 is TGTGCCAGCAGTTTTCGAAGAATGGCTGAAGCTTTCTTT. As protein: CASSFRRMAEAFF.

The chain recombines TRBV11-2 with TRBJ2-3; D could derive from TRBD1 or TRBD2 (5 bases each). Per germline, CDR1 SGHAT and CDR2 FQNNGV. V lost 2 bases and J lost 7, with 19 bases in between. The CDR3 runs 16 residues. CDR3 DNA sequence: TGTGCCAGCAGCTTAAACTCCGGGACCCAGACAAATACGCAGTATTTT. It yields the protein CASSLNSGTQTNTQYF.

The chain employs TRBV3-1 and TRBJ1-2, with D uncertain. The CDR3 totals 12 residues. CDR1 and CDR2 from the germline V gene are LGHDT and YNNKEL (reference sequence). Trimming took 4 bases from V and 7 from J, leaving 10 bases between them. This CDR3 reads CASSLDKGGYTF. The CDR3 DNA reads TGTGCCAGCAGCCTTGATAAGGGTGGCTACACCTTC. Variable domain in full (rest from reference TRBV3-1 and TRBJ1-2): DTAVSQTPKYLVTQMGNDKSIKCEQNLGHDTMYWYKQDSKKFLKIMFSYNNKELIINETVPNRFSPKSPDKAHLNLHINSLELGDSAVYFCASSLDKGGYTFGSGTRLTVV.

The chain couples TRBV7-2 to TRBJ2-3; 12 bases match TRBD1. This CDR3 contains 18 residues. CDR1 and CDR2 (germline): SGHTA, FQGNSA. With 3 bases clipped from V and 4 bases from J, the junction kept 11 bases outside the gene matches. CDR3 loop: CASSFSGTGGSFSDTQYF. CDR3 coding DNA: TGTGCCAGCAGCTTTTCTGGGACAGGGGGCTCCTTTTCAGATACGCAGTATTTT.

The chain uses TRBV20-1 and TRBJ1-2, with 7 bases fitting TRBD1. Germline assignment: CDR1 DFQATT and CDR2 SNEGSKA (reference sequence). The V segment lost 1 base and the J segment 6 bases; nucleotides outside the gene matches: 8. The CDR3 sequence is 14 residues long. CDR3 region: CSARVPQGEDGYTF. CDR3 DNA: TGCAGTGCTAGAGTTCCTCAGGGGGAGGATGGCTACACCTTC.

This clonotype was seen only once. The chain uses TRBV20-1 and TRBJ2-7; TRBD2 aligns across 14 bases. CDR1 and CDR2 from the germline V gene are DFQATT and SNEGSKA (reference sequence). Trimming at V came to 0 bases and at J to 4 bases, leaving 5 bases not matched to a gene. The CDR3 consists of 16 residues. Here the CDR3 reads CSAREGGTSGSYEQYF. CDR3 in DNA: TGCAGTGCTAGAGAAGGGGGGACTAGCGGGAGTTACGAGCAGTACTTC.

This clonotype was observed a single time. J is TRBJ2-1 and V is TRBV4-3; 7 nucleotides match TRBD1. The CDR3 runs 14 residues. Looked up from germline, CDR1 is LGHNA and CDR2 is YSLEER. Trimming removed 0 bases from V and 9 bases from J; junction bases left unmatched: 5. CDR3 nucleotides: TGCGCCAGCAGCCAAGATTCTGGGACAGCTGAGCAGTTCTTC. The encoded protein is CASSQDSGTAEQFF.

The chain combines TRBV7-2 with TRBJ2-2; no clear D gene. The germline CDR1 and CDR2 sequences are SGHTA and FQGNSA. Trimming pared 5 bases from V and 3 bases from J, leaving 10 bases between. The CDR3 totals 14 residues. The CDR3 region is CASSPRRDTGELFF. In DNA form, the CDR3 reads TGTGCCAGCAGCCCCCGAAGGGACACCGGGGAGCTGTTTTTT.

The chain recombines TRBV30 with TRBJ2-7; 7 bases are shared with TRBD1. The CDR3 has 13 amino acids. Per germline, CDR1 GTSNPN and CDR2 SVGIG (reference sequence). Trimming removed 2 bases from V and 2 bases from J; junction bases left unmatched: 3. The CDR3 coding sequence is TGTGCCTGGAGTAAGGGACAGCCCTACGAGCAGTACTTC. Its translation is CAWSKGQPYEQYF. The complete variable domain, with remaining parts taken from reference TRBV30 and TRBJ2-7, reads SQTIHQWPATLVQPVGSPLSLECTVEGTSNPNLYWYRQAAGRGLQLLFYSVGIGQISSEVPQNLSASRPQDRQFILSSKKLLLSDSGFYLCAWSKGQPYEQYFGPGTRLTVT.

The chain couples TRBV20-1 to TRBJ2-7, with 12 bases lining up with TRBD1. V was pared by 6 bases and J by 0 bases, with 15 bases of the junction left unmatched. Germline lookup yields CDR1 DFQATT and CDR2 SNEGSKA (reference sequence). CDR3 size: 18 residues. The CDR3 reads CSASAGDRGLWSSYEQYF. The CDR3 coding sequence is TGCAGTGCCTCTGCCGGGGACAGGGGGCTATGGAGCTCCTACGAGCAGTACTTC.

The CDR3 region is CASSLARIQVNTEAFF. DNA of the CDR3: TGTGCCAGCAGTTTAGCGAGGATACAGGTGAACACTGAAGCTTTCTTT. The V call is TRBV12-3 or TRBV12-4, the J call TRBJ1-1; maybe TRBD1 (5 bases). V lost 0 bases to trimming and J lost 0 bases, with 11 bases between them. This CDR3 contains 16 residues.